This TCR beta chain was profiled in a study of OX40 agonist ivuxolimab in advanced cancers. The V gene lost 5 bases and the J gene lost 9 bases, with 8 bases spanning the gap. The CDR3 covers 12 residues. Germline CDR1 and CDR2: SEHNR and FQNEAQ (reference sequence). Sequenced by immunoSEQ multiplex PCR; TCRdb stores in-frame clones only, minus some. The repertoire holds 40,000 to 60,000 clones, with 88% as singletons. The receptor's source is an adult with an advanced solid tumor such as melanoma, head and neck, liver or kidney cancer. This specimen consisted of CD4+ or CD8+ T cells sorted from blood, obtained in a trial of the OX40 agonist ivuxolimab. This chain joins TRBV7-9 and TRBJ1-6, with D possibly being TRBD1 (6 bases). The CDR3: CASSQTGSPLHF. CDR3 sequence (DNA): TGTGCCAGCAGCCAGACAGGTTCACCCCTCCACTTT.